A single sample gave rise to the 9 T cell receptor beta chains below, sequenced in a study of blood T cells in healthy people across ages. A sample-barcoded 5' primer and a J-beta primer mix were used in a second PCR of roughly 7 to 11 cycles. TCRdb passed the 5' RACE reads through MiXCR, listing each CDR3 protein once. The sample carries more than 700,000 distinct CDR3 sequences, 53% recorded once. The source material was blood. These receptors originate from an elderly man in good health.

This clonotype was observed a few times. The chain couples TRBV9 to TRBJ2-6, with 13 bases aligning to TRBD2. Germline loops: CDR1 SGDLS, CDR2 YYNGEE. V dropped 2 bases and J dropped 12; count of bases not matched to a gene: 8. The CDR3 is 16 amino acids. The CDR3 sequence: CASSVRTSGSLRVLTF. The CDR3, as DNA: TGTGCCAGCAGCGTTAGGACTAGCGGGAGTTTGCGCGTCCTGACTTTC.

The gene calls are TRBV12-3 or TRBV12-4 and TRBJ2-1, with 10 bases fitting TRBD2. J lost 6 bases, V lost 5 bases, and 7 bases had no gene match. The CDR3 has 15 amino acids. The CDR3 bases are TGTGCCAGCAGTACTTCTAGCGGGAGAGCCAATGAGCAGTTCTTC. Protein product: CASSTSSGRANEQFF.

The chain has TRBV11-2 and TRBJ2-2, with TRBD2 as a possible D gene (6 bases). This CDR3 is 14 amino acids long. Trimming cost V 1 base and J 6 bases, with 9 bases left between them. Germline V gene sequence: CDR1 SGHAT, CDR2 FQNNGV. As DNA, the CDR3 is TGTGCCAGCAGCTTAGGAGGAGGGCCCGGGGAGCTGTTTTTT. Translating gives CASSLGGGPGELFF.

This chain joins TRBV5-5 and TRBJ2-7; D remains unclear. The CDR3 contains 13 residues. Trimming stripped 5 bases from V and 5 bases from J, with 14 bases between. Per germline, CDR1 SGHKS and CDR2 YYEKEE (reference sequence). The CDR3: CASRQFGFNEQYF. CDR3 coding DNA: TGTGCCAGCAGGCAATTCGGGTTCAACGAGCAGTACTTC.

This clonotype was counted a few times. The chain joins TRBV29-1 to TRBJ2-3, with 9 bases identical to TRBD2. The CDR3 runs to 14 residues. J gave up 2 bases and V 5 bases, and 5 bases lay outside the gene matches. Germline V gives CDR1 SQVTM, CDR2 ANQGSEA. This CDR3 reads CSVRQREVTDTQYF. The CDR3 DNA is TGCAGCGTTCGCCAGCGGGAGGTCACAGATACGCAGTATTTT.

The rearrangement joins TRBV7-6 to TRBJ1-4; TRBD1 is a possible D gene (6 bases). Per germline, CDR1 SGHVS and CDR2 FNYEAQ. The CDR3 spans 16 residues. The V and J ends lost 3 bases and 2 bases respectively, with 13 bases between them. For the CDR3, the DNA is TGTGCCAGCAGCTTGAGGGGGTACGGTACTAATGAAAAACTGTTTTTT. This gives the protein CASSLRGYGTNEKLFF.

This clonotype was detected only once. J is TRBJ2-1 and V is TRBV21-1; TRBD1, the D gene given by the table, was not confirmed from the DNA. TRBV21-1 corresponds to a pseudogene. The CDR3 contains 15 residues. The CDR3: CASSGRDRAYNEQFF. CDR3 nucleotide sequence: TGTGCCAGCAGCGGTCGGGACAGGGCCTACAATGAGCAGTTCTTC.

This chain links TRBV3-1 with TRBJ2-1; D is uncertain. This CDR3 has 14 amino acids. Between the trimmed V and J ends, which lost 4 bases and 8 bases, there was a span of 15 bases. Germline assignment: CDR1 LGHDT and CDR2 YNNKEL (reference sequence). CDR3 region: CASSRDPKVHEQFF. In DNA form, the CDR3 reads TGTGCCAGCAGCCGGGATCCTAAGGTCCATGAGCAGTTCTTC.

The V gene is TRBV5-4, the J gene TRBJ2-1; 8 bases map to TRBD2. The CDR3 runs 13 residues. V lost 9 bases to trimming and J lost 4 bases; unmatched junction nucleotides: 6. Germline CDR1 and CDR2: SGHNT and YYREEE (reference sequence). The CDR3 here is CATGGTQYNEQFF. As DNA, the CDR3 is TGTGCCACGGGGGGGACGCAATACAATGAGCAGTTCTTC.